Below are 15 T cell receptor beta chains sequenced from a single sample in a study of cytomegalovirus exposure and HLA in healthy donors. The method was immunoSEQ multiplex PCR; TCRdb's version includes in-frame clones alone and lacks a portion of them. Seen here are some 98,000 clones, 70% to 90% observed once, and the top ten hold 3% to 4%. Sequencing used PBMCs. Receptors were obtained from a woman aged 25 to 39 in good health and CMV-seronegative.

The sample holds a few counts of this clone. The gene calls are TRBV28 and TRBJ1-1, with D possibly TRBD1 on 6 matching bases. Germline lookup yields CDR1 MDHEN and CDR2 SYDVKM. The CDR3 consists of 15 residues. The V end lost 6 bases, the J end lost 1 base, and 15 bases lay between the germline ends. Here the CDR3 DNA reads TGTGCCAGCAGACCTTCCCAGGGGCCGAACACTGAAGCTTTCTTT. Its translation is CASRPSQGPNTEAFF.

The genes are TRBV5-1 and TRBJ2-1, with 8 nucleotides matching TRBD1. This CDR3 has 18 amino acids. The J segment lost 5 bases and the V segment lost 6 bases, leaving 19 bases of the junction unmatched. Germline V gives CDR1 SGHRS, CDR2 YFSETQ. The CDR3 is CASTRRNLGQGANNEQFF. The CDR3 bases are TGCGCCAGCACTCGCCGAAACCTCGGGCAGGGGGCTAACAATGAGCAGTTCTTC.

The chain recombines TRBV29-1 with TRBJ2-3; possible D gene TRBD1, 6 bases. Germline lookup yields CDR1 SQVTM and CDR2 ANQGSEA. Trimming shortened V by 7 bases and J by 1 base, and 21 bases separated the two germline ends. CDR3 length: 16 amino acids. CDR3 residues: CSAGEWTRTGTDTQYF. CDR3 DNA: TGCAGCGCCGGGGAGTGGACCCGGACAGGCACAGATACGCAGTATTTT.

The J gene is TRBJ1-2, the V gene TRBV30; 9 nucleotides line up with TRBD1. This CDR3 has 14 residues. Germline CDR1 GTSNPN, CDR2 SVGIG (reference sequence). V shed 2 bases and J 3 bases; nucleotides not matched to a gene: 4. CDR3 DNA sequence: TGTGCCTGGAGTCACAGGGGGCGCGACTATGGCTACACCTTC. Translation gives CAWSHRGRDYGYTF.

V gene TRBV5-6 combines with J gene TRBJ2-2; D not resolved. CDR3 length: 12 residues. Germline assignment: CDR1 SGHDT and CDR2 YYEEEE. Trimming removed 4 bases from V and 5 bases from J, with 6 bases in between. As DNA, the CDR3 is TGTGCCAGCAGCCCCTTTACCGGGGAGCTGTTTTTT. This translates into CASSPFTGELFF.

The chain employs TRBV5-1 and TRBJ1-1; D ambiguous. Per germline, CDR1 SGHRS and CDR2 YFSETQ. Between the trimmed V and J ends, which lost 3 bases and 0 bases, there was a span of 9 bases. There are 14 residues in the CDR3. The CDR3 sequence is CASSYVTLNTEAFF. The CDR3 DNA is TGCGCCAGCAGCTATGTGACTTTGAACACTGAAGCTTTCTTT.

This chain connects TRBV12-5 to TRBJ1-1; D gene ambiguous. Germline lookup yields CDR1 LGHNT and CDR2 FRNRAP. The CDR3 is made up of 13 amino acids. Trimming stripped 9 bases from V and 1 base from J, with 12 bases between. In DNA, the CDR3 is TGTGCTAGCCAACTGGAGGCGAACACTGAAGCTTTCTTT. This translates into CASQLEANTEAFF. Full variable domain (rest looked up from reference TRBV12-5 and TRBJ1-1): DARVTQTPRHKVTEMGQEVTMRCQPILGHNTVFWYRQTMMQGLELLAYFRNRAPLDDSGMPKDRFSAEMPDATLATLKIQPSEPRDSAVYFCASQLEANTEAFFGQGTRLTVV.

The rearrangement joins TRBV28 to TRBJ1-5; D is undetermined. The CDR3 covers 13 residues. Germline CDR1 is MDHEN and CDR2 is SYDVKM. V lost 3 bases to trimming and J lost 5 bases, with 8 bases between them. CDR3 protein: CASSLGRYQPQHF. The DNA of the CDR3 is TGTGCCAGCAGTTTGGGCAGGTATCAGCCCCAGCATTTT.

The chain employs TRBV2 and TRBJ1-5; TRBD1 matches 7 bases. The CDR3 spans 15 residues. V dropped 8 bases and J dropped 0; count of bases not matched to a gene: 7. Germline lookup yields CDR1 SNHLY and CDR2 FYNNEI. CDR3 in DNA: TGTGCCAGCGGAACCGGGACAGCTAGCAATCAGCCCCAGCATTTT. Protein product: CASGTGTASNQPQHF.

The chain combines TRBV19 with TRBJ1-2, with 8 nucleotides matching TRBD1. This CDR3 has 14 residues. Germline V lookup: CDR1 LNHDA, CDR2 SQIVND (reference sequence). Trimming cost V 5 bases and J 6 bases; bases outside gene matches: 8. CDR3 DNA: TGTGCCAGTAGTCCTAACACGGACAGGGATGGCTACACCTTC. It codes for CASSPNTDRDGYTF.

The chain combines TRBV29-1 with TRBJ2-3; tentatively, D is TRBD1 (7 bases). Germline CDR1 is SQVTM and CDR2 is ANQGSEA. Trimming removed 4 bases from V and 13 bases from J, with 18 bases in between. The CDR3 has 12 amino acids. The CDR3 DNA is TGCAGCGTTGGCCGGACAGGCGGGGCGGAGTATTTT. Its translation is CSVGRTGGAEYF.

CDR3 in DNA: TGTGCCAGCAGCTTAGATCCTCGGTATGGCTACACCTTC. Its protein is CASSLDPRYGYTF. V and J are TRBV13 and TRBJ1-2; no reliable D call. V was shortened by 1 base and J by 5 bases, with 8 bases between the two germline ends. Germline assignment: CDR1 PRHDT and CDR2 FYEKMQ (reference sequence). There are 13 residues in the CDR3.

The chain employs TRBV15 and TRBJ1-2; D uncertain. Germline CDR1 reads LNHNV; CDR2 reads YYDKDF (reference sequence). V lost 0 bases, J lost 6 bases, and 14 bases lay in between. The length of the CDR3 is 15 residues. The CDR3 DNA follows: TGTGCCACCAGCAGAGATAGAGTCTCGGGTAATGGCTACACCTTC. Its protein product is CATSRDRVSGNGYTF.

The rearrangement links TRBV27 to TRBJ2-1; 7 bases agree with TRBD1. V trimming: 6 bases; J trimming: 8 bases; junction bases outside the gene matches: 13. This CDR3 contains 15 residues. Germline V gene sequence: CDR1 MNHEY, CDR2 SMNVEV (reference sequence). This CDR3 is CASRPNPPDRDEQFF. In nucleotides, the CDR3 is TGTGCCAGCAGGCCAAACCCCCCCGACAGGGATGAGCAGTTCTTC.

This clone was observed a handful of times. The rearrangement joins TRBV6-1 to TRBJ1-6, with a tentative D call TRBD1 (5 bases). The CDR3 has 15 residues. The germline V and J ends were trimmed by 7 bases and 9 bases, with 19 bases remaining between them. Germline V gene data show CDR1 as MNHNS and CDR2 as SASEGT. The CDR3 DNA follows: TGTGCCAGCATATTCGTTCGGGGGTTGCGTTCACCCCTCCACTTT. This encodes CASIFVRGLRSPLHF.